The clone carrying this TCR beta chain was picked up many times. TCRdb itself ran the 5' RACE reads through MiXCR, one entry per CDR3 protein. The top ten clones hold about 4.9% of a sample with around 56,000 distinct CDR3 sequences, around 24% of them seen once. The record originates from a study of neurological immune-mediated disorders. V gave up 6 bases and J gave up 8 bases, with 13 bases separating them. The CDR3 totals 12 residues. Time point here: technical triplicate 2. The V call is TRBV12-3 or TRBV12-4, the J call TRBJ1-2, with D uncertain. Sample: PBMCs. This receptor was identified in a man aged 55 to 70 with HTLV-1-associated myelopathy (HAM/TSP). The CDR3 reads CASSPLVYGYTF. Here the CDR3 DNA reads TGTGCCAGCAGCCCCCTCGTTTACGGCTACACCTTC.